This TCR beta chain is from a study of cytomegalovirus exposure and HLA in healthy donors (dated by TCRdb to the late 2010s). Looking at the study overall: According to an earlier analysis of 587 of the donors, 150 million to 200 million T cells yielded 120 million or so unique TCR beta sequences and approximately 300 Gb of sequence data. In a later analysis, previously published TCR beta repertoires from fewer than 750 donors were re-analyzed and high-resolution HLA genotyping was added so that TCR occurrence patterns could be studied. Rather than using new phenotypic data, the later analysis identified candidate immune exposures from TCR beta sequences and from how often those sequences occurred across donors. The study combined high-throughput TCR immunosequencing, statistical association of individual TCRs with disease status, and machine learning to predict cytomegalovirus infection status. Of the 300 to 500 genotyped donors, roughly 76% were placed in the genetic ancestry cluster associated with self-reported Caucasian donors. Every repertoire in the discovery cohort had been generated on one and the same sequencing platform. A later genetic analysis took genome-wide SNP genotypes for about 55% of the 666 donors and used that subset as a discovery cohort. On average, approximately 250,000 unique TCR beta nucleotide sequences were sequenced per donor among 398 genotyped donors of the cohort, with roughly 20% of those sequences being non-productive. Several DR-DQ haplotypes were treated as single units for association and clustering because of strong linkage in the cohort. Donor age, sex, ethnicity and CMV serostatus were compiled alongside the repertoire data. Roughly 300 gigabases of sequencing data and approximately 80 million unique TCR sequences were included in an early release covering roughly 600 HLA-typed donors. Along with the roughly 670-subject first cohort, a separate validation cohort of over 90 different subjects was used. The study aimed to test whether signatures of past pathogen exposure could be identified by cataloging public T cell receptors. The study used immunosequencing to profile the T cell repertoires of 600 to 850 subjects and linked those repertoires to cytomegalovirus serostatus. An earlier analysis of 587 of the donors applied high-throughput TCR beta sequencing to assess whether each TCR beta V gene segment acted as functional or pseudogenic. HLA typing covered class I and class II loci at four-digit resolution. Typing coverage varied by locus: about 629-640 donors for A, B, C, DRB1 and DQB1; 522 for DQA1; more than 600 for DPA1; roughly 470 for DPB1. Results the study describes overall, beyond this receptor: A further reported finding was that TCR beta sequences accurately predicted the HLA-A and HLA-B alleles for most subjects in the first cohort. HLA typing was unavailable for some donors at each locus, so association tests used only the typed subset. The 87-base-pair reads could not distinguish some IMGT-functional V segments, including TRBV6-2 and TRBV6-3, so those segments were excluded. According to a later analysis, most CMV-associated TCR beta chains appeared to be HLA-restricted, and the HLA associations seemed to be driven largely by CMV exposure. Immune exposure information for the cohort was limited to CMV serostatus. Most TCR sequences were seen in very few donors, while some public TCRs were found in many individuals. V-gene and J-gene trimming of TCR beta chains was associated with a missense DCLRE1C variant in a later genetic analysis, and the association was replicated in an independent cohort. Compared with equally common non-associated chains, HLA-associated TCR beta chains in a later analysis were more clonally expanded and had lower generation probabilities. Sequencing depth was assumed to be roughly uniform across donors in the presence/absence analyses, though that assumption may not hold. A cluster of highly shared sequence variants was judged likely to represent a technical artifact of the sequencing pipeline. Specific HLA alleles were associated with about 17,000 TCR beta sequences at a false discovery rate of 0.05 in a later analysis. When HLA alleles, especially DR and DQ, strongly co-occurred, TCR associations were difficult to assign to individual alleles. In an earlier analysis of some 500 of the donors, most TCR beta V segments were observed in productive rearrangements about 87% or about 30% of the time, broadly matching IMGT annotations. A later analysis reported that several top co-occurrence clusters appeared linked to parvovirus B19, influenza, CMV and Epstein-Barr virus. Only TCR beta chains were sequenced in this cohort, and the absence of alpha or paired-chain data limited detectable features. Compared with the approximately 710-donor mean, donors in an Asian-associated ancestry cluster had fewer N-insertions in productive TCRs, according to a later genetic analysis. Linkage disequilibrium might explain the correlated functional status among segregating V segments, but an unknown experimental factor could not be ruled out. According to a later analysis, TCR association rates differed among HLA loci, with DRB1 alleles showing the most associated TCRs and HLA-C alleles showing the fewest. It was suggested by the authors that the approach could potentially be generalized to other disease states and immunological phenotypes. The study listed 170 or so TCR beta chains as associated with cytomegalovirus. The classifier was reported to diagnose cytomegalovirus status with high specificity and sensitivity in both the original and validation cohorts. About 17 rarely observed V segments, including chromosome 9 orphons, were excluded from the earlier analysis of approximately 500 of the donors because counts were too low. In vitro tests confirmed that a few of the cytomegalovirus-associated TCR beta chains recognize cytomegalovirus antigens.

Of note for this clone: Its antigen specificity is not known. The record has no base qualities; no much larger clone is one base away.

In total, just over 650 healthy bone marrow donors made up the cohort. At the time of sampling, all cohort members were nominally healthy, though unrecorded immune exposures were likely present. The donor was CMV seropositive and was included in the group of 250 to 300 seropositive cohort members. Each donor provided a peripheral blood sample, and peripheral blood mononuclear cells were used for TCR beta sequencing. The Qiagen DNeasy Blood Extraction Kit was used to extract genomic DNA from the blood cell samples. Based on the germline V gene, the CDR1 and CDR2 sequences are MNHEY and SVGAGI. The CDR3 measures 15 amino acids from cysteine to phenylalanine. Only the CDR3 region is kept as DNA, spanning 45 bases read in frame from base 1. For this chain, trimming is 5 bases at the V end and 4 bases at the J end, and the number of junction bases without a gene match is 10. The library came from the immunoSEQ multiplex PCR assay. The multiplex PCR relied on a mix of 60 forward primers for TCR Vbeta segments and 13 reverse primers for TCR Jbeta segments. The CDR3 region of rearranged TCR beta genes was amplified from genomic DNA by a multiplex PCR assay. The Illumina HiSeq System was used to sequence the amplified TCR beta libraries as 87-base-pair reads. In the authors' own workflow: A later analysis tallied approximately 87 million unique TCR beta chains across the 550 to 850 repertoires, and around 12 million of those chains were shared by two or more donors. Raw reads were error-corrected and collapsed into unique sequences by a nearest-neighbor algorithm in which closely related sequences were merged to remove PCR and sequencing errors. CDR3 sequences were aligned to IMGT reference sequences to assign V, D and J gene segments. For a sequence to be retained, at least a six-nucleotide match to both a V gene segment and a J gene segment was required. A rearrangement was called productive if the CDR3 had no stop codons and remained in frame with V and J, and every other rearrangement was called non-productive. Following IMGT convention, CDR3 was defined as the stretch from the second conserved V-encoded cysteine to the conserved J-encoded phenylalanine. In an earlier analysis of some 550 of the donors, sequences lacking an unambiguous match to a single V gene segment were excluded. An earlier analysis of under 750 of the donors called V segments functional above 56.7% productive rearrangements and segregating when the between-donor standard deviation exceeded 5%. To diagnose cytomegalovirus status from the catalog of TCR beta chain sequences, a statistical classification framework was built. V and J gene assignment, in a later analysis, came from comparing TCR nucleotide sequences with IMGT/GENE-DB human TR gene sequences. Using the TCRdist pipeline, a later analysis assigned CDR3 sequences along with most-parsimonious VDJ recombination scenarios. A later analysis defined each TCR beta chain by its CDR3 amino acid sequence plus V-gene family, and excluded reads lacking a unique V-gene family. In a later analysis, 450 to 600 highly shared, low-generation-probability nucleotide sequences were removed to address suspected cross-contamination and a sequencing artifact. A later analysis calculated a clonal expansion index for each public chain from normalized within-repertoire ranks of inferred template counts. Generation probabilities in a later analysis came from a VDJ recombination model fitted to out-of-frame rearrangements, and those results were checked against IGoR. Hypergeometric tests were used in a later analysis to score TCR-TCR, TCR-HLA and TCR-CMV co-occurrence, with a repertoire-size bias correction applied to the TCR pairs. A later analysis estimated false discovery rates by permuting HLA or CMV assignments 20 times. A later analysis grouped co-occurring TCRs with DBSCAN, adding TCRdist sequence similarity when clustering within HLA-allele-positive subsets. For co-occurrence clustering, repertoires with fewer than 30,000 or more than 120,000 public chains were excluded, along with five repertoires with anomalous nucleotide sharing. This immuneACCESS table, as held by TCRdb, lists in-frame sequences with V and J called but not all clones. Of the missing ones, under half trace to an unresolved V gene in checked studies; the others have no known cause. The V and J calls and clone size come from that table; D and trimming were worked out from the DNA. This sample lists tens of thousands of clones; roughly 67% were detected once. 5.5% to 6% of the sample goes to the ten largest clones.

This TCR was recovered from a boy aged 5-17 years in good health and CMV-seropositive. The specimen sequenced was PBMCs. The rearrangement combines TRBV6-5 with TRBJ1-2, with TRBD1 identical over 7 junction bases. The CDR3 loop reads CASSTPRGGFYGYTF. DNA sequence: TGTGCCAGCAGTACCCCGAGAGGGGGCTTCTATGGCTACACCTTC.